This T cell receptor beta chain appears in the sequencing data of a study of patients and donors after allogeneic stem cell transplantation. Remarks on this clonotype: One end of the junction does not line up with germline, which may come from a read error.

TCRdb reanalysed the RT-PCR reads using MiXCR and keeps one entry per CDR3 protein. The table has over 150,000 distinct CDR3 sequences, about 29% seen once; the top ten hold approximately 3%. Germline CDR1 is LGHDT and CDR2 is YNNKEL (reference sequence). This CDR3 has 15 residues. The TCR comes from a human donor who was either an allogeneic HSCT recipient or a stem cell or donor lymphocyte infusion donor (not recorded which). It is not recorded whose cells these are; they may come from a transplant donor. The sequencing input was blood, either unsorted or a sorted T cell fraction (not recorded which). V and J are TRBV3-1 and TRBJ2-7; D ambiguous. CDR3 nucleotides: TGTGCCAGCAGCAAAGACCCCACACTTCCCTACGAGCAGTACTTC. Its translation is CASSKDPTLPYEQYF.